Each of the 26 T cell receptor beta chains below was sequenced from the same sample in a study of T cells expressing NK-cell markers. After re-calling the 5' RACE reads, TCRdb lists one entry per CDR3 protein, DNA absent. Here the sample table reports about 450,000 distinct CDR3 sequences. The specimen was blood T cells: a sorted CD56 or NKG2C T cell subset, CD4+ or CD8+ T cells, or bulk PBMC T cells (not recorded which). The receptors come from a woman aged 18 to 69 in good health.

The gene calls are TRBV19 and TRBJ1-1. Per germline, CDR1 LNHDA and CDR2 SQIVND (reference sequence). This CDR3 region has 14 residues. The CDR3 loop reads CASSIGGMNTDAFF.

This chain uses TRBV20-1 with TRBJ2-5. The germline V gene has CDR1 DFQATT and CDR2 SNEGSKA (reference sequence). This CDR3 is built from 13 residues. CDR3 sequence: CSAPRGSQETQYF.

CDR3 sequence: CASSIGWLGQPQHF. The chain combines TRBV9 with TRBJ1-5. This CDR3 has 14 amino acids. The V gene's germline CDR1 is SGDLS and CDR2 YYNGEE. Supplemented by reference TRBV9 and TRBJ1-5, the full variable domain reads DSGVTQTPKHLITATGQRVTLRCSPRSGDLSVYWYQQSLDQGLQFLIQYYNGEERAKGNILERFSAQQFPDLHSELNLSSLELGDSALYFCASSIGWLGQPQHFGDGTRLSIL.

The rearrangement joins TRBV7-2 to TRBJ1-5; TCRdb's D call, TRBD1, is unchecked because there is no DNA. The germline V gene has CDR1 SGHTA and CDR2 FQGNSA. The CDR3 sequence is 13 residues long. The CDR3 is CASSAGSNQPQHF.

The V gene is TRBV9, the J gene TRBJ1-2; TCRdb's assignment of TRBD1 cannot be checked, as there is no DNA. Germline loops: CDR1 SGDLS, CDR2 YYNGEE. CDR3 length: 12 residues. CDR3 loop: CASSVVQGSYTF.

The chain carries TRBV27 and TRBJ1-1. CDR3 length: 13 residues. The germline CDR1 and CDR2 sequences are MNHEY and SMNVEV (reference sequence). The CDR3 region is CASSFSGYTEAFF.

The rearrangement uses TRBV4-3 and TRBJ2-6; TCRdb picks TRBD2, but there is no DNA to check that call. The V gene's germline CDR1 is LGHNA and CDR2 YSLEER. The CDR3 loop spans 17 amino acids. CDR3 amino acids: CASSPKGPGVWANVLTF.

CDR3: CASSQEGRDFDEQFF. The J gene is TRBJ2-1, the V gene TRBV4-1; with no DNA, the TCRdb D assignment of TRBD2 cannot be verified. The CDR3 has 15 amino acids. Per germline, CDR1 MGHRA and CDR2 YSYEKL.

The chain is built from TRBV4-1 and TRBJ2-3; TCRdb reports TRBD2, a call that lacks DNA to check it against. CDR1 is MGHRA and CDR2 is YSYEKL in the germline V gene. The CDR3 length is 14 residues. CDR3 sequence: CASSHDAGVDTQYF.

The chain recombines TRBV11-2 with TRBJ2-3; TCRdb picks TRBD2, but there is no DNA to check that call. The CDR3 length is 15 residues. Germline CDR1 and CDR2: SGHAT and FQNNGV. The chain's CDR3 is CASSRHTSLTDTQYF.

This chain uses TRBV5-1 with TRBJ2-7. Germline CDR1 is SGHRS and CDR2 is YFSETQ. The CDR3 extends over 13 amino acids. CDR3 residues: CASSLGITYEQYF.

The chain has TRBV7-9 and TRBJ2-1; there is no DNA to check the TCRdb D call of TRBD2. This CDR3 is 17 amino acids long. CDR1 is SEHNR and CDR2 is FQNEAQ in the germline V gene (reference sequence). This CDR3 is CASSKTSGGAAGNEQFF.

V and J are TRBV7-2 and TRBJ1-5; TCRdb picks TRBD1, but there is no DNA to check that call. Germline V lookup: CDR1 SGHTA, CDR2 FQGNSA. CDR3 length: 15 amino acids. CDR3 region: CASSLEGQGFQPQHF.

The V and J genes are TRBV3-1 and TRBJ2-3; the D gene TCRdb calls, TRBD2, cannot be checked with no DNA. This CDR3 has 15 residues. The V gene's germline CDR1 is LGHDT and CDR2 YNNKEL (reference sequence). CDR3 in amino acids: CASSQVGRATDTQYF.

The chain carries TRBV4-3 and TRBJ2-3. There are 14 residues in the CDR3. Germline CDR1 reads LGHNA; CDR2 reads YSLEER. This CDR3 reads CASSPAYSTDTQYF.

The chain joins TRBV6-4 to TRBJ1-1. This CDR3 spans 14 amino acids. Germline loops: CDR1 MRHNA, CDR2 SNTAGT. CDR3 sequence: CASSDSSENTEAFF.

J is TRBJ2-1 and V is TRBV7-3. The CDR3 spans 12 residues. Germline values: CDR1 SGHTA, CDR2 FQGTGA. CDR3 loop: CASSALGNEQFF.

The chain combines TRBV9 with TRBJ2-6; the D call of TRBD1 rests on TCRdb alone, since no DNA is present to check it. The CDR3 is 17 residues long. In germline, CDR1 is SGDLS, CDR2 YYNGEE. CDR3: CASSALGGNSGANVLTF.

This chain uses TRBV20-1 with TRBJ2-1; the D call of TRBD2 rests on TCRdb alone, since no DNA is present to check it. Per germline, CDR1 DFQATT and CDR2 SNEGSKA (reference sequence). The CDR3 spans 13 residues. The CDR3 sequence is CSARDGGYNEQFF.

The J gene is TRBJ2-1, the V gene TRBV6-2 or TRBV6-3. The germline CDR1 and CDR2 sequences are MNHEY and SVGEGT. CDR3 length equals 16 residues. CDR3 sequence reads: CASSYSRDRSYNEQFF.

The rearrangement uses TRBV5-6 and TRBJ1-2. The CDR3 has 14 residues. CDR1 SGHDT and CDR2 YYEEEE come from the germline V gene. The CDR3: CASSLEGLRYGYTF.

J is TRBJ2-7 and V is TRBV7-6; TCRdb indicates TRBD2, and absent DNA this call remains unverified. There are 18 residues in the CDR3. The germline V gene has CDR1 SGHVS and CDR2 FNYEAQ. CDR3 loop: CASSTPGLAGVPSYEQYF.

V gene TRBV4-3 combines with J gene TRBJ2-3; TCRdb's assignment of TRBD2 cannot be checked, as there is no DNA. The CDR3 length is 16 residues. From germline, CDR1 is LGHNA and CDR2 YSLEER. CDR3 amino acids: CASSQEPSGSTDTQYF.

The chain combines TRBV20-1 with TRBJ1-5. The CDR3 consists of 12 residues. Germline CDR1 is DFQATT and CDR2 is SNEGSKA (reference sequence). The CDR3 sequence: CSARGGNQPQHF.

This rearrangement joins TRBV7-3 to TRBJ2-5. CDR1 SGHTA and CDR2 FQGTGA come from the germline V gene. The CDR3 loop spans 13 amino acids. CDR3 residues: CASSLAIQETQYF. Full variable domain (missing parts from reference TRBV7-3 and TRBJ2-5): GAGVSQTPSNKVTEKGKYVELRCDPISGHTALYWYRQSLGQGPEFLIYFQGTGAADDSGLPNDRFFAVRPEGSVSTLKIQRTERGDSAVYLCASSLAIQETQYFGPGTRLLVL.

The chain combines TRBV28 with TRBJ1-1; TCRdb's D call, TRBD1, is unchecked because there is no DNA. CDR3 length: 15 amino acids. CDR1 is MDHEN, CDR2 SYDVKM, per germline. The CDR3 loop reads CASTGQLILNTEAFF.